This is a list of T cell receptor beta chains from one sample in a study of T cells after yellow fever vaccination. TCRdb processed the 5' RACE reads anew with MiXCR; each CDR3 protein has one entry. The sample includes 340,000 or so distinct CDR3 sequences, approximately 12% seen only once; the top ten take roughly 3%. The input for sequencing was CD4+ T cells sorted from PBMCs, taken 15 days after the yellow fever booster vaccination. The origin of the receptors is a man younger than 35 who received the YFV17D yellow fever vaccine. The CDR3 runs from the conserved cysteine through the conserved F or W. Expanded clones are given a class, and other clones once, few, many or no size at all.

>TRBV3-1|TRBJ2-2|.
CASRPMGQADGELFF
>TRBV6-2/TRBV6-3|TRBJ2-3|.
CASSLGTSGGAFTDTQYF
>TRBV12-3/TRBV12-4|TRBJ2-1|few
CASTFGQAYNEQFF
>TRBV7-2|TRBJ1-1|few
CASSLNGVMNTEAFF
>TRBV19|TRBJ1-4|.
CASSIGGAAADRNSNF
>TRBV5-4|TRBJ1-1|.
CASSRTGRDTEAFF
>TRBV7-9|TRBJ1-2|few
CASSFTGDPNYGYTF
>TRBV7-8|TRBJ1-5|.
CASSLVVRRQPQHF
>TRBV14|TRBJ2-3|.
CASSQAQGANTQYF
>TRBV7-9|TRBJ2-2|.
CASSLEGATGELFF
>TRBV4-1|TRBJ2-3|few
CASSQEGASGGATQYF
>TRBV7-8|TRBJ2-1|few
CASSLALAGGRVSEQFF
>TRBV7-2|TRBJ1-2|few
CASSLQGALDYGYTF
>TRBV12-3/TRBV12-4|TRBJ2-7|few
CASSWQGGYEQYF
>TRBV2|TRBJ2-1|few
CASQEKSGYNEQFF
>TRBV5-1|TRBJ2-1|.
CASSLARGLNEQFF
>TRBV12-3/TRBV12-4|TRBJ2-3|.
CASSFIADTQYF
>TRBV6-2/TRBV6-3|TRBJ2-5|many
CASAASEETQYF
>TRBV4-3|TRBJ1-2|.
CASSQGASIDYGYTF
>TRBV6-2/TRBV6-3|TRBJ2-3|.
CASSYSPVTSTDTQYF
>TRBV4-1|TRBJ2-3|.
CASSRETSGGGADTQYF
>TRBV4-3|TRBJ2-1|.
CASSQNPSGTYNEQFF
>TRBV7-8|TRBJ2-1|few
CASSSTGVVNEQFF
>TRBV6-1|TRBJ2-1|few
CASSVNILAGGGNEQFF
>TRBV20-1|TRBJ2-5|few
CSARGGSHQETQYF
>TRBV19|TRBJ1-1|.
CASSGTMNTEAFF
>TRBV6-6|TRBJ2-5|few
CASGPSGETQYF
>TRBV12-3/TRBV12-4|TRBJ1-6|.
CASGPGAGGNSPLHF
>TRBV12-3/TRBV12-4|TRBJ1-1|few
CASSLLNRNTEAFF
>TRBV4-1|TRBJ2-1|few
CASSQLLAGGLNEQFF
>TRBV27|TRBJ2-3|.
CASSPNRWGTQYF
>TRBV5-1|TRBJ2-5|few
CASSLGLIQETQYF
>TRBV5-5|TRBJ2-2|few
CASSLRGQGTGELFF
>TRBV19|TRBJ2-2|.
CASSIATGTGELFF
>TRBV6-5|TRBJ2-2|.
CASRRRAANTGELFF
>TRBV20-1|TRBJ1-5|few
CSARGGDYSNQPQHF
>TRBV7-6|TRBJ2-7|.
CASSSISGLGGGAAYEQYF
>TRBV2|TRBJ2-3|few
CASSSDSSGGADTQYF
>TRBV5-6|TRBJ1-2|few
CASSRDRGYSNYGYTF
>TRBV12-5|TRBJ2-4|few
CASDPQGGIRINIQYF
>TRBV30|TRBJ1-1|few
CAWSTTGEAEAFF
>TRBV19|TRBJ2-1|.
CASSPTPANEQFF
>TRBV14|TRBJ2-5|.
CASSQVPRETQYF
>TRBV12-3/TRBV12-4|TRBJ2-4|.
CASRPGGGRAKNIQYF
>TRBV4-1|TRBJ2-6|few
CASSYPVRFPSGANVLTF
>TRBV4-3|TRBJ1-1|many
CASSQTIGDTEAFF
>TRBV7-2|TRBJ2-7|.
CASSLGPSVYEQYF
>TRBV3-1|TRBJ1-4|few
CASSEDRGNEKLFF
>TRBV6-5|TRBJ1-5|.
CASSYSRVLGTGGQPQHF
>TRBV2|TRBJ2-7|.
CASIRTESGQYF